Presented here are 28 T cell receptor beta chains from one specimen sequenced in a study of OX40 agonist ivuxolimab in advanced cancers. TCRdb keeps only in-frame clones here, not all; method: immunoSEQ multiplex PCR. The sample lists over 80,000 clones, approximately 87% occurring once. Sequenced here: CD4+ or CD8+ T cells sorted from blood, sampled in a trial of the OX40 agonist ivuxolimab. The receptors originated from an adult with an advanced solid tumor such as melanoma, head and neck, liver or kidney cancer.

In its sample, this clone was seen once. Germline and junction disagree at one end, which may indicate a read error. CDR3 DNA: TGTGCCAGCAGCCTAGGAGGTCGTCATGAGCAGTTCTTC. It specifies CASSLGGRHEQFF. The chain couples TRBV13 to TRBJ2-1; D perhaps matches TRBD2 (5 bases). CDR3 size: 13 residues. The germline CDR1 and CDR2 sequences are PRHDT and FYEKMQ (reference sequence).

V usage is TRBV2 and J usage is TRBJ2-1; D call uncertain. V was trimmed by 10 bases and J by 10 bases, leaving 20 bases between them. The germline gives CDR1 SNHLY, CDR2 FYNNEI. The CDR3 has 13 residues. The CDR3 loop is CATRWAPGREQFF. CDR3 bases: TGTGCCACTCGGTGGGCCCCGGGTAGGGAGCAGTTCTTC.

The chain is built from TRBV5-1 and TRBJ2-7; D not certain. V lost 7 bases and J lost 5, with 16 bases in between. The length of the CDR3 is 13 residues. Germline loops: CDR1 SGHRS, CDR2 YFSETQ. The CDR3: CASSEKVSHEQYF. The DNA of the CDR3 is TGCGCCAGCTCAGAAAAGGTTTCCCACGAGCAGTACTTC. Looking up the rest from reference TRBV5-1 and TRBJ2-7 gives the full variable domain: KAGVTQTPRYLIKTRGQQVTLSCSPISGHRSVSWYQQTPGQGLQFLFEYFSETQRNKGNFPGRFSGRQFSNSRSEMNVSTLELGDSALYLCASSEKVSHEQYFGPGTRLTVT.

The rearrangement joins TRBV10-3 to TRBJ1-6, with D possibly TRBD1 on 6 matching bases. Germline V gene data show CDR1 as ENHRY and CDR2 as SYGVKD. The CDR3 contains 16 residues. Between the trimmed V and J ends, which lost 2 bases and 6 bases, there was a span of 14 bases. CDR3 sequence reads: CAISETSRTANSPLHF. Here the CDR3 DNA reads TGTGCCATCAGTGAGACTAGTAGGACAGCTAATTCACCCCTCCACTTT.

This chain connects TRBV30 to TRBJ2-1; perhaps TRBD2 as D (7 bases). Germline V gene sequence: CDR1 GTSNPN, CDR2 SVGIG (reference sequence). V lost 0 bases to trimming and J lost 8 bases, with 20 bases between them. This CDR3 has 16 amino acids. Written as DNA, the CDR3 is TGTGCCTGGAGTGTACTTGGGGGGGCCTCAAGGCATGAGCAGTTCTTC. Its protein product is CAWSVLGGASRHEQFF. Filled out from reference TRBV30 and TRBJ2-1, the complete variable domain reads SQTIHQWPATLVQPVGSPLSLECTVEGTSNPNLYWYRQAAGRGLQLLFYSVGIGQISSEVPQNLSASRPQDRQFILSSKKLLLSDSGFYLCAWSVLGGASRHEQFFGPGTRLTVL.

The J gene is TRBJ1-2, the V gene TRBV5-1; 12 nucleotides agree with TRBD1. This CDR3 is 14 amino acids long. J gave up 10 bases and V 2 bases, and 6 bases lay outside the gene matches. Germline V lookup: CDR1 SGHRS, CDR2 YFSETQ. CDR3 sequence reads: CASSFSGTGGFYTF. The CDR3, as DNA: TGCGCCAGCAGCTTCTCCGGGACAGGGGGCTTCTACACCTTC.

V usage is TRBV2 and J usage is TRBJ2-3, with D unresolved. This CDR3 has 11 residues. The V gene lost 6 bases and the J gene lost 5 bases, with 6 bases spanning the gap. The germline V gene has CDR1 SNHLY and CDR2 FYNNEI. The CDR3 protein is CASSRVDTQYF. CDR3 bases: TGTGCCAGCAGCCGGGTAGATACGCAGTATTTT.

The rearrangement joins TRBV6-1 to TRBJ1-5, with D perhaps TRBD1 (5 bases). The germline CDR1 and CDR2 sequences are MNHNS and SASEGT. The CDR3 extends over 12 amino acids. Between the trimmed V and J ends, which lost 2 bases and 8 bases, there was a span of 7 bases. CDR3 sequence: CASSERGEPQHF. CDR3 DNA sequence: TGTGCCAGCAGTGAACGGGGGGAGCCCCAGCATTTT.

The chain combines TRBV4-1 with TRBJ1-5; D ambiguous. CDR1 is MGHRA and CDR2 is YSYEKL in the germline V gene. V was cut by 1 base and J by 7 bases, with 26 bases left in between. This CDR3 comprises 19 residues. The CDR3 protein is CASSQVETRTVRPGQPQHF. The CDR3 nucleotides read TGCGCCAGCAGCCAAGTTGAAACCCGAACTGTTCGGCCGGGCCAGCCCCAGCATTTT.

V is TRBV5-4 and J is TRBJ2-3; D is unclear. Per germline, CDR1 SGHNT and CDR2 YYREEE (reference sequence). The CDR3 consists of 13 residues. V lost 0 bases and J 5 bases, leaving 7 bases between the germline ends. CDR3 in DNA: TGTGCCAGCAGCTTGGATGGGCGAGATACGCAGTATTTT. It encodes CASSLDGRDTQYF.

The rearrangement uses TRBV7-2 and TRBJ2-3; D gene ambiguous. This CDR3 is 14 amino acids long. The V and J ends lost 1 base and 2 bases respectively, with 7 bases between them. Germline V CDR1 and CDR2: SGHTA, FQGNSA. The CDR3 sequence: CASSLGPYTDTQYF. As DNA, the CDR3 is TGTGCCAGCAGCTTAGGACCCTACACAGATACGCAGTATTTT.

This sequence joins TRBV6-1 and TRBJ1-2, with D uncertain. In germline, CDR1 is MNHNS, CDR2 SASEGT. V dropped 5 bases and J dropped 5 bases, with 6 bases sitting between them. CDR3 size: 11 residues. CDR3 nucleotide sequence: TGTGCCAGCAGTTACGGGTATGGCTACACCTTC. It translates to CASSYGYGYTF.

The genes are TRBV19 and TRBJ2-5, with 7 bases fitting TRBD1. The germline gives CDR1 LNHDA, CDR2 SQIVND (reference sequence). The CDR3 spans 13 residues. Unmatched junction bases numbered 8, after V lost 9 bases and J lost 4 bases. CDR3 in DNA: TGTGCCAGCGGGACAGTAGGGCGAGAGACCCAGTACTTC. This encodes CASGTVGRETQYF.

CDR3 loop: CASSVGGGGGLSEQYF. In nucleotides, the CDR3 is TGTGCCAGCAGCGTAGGAGGGGGCGGGGGGCTCTCCGAGCAGTACTTC. V is TRBV9 and J is TRBJ2-7; D is perhaps TRBD2 (8 bases). In germline, CDR1 is SGDLS, CDR2 YYNGEE. Trimming cost V 0 bases and J 6 bases, with 19 bases left between them. The CDR3 extends over 16 amino acids.

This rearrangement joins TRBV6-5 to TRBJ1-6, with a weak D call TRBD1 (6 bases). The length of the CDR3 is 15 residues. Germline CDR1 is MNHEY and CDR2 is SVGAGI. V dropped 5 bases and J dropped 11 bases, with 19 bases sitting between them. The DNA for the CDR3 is TGTGCCAGCAGTCCCCGAGGCAGGGGCAGGACACCCCTCCACTTT. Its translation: CASSPRGRGRTPLHF.

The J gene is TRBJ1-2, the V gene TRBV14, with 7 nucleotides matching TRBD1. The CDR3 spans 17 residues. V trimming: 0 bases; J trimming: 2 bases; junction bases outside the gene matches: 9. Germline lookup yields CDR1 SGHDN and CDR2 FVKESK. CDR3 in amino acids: CASSQDSRDSWNYGYTF. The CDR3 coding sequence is TGTGCCAGCAGCCAAGATAGCCGGGACAGCTGGAACTATGGCTACACCTTC.

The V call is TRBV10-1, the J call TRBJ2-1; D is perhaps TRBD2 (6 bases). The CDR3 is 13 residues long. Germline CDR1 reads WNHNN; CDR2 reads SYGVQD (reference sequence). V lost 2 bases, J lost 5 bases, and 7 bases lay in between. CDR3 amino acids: CASSERLDNEQFF. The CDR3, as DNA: TGCGCCAGCAGTGAGAGACTAGACAATGAGCAGTTCTTC.

The DNA of the CDR3 is TGTGCCAGCAGCCAAGAGACCCAGTACTTC. Translation gives CASSQETQYF. The chain has TRBV6-6 and TRBJ2-5; D gene unclear. V lost 6 bases, J lost 1 base, and 0 bases lay in between. The length of the CDR3 is 10 residues. The germline V gene encodes CDR1 MNHNY and CDR2 SVGAGI (reference sequence).

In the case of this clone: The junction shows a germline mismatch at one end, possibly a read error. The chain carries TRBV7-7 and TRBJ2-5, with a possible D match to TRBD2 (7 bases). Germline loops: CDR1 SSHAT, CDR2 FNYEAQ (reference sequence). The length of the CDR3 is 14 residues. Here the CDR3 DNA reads TGTGCTAGCAGCTTAGGCGGGGGCCGAGAGACCCAGTACTTC. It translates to CASSLGGGRETQYF. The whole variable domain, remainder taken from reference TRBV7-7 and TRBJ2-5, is GAGVSQSPRYKVTKRGQDVTLRCDPISSHATLYWYQQALGQGPEFLTYFNYEAQPDKSGLPSDRFSAERPEGSISTLTIQRTEQRDSAMYRCASSLGGGRETQYFGPGTRLLVL.

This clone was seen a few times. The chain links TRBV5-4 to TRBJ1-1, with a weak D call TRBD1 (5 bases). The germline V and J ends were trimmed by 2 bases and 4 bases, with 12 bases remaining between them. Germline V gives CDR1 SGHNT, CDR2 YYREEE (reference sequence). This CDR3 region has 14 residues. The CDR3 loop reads CASSLQAGSTEAFF. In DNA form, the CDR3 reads TGTGCCAGCAGCTTACAGGCGGGGAGCACTGAAGCTTTCTTT.

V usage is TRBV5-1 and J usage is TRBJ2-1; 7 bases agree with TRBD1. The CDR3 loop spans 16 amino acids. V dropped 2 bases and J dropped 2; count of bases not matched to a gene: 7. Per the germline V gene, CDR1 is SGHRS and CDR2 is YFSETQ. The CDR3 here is CASSFGDSNPYNEQFF. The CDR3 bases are TGCGCCAGCAGCTTTGGGGACAGCAACCCCTACAATGAGCAGTTCTTC.

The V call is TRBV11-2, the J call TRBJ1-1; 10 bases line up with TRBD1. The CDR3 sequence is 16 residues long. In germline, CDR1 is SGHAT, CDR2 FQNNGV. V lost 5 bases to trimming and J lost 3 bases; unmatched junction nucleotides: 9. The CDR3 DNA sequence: TGTGCCAGCAGCCGAAAGACAGGGGGCGAGGACACTGAAGCTTTCTTT. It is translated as CASSRKTGGEDTEAFF.

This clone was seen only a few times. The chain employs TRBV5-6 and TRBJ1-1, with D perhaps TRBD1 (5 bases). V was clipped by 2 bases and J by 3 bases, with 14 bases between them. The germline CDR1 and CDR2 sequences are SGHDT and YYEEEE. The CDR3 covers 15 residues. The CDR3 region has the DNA TGTGCCAGCAGCTTATTGGGGCGGGGTGACACTGAAGCTTTCTTT. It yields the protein CASSLLGRGDTEAFF. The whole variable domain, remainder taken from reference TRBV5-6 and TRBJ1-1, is DAGVTQSPTHLIKTRGQQVTLRCSPKSGHDTVSWYQQALGQGPQFIFQYYEEEERQRGNFPDRFSGHQFPNYSSELNVNALLLGDSALYLCASSLLGRGDTEAFFGQGTRLTVV.

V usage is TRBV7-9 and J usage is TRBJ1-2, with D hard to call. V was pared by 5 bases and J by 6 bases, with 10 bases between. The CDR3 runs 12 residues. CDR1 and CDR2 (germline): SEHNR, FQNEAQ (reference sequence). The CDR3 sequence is CASSHAQHGYTF. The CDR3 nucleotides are TGTGCCAGCAGCCACGCACAGCATGGCTACACCTTC.

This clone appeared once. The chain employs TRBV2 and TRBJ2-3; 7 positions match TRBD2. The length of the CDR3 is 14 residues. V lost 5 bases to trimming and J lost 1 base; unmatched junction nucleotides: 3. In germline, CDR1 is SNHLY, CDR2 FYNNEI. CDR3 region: CASSQSGGTDTQYF. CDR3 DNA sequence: TGTGCCAGCAGTCAAAGCGGGGGCACAGATACGCAGTATTTT.

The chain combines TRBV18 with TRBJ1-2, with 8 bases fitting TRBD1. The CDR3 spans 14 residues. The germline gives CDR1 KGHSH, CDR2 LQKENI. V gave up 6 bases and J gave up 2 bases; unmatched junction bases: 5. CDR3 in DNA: TGTGCCAGCTCCGAGCGGACAGGGAACTATGGCTACACCTTC. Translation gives CASSERTGNYGYTF.

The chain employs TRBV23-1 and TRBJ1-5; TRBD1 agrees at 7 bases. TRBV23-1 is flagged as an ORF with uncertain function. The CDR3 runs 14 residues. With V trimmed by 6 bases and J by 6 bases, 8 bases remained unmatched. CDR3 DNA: TGCGCCAGCAGGATTGACAGGGCTGGTCAGCCCCAGCATTTT. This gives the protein CASRIDRAGQPQHF.

This CDR3 is CASSLMSGNQPQHF. The DNA for the CDR3 is TGTGCCAGCAGCTTAATGTCGGGCAATCAGCCCCAGCATTTT. This chain uses TRBV7-9 with TRBJ1-5; D is ambiguous. CDR1 and CDR2 (germline): SEHNR, FQNEAQ (reference sequence). Trimming removed 2 bases at V and 2 bases at J, with 7 bases between. This CDR3 is built from 14 residues.